The 29 T cell receptor delta chains below were found in one sample sequenced in a study of γδ T cells in repeated Plasmodium falciparum infection. Bulk repertoires came from Vgamma9/Vdelta2+ or Vdelta2-negative gammadelta T cells flow-sorted from PBMC. TCRdb used CATT to re-call clones from the multiplex PCR reads. The sample lists 85,000 to 100,000 delta-chain clones; over 0.75% were seen once. Source material: gamma-delta T cells from blood. The receptors were gathered from a pool of human donors (malaria-infected and uninfected, not separated).

To note about this clone: The protein given by TCRdb reflects a much larger clone and differs at residue 14 from this DNA's translation, likely from a read error; the protein shown is the DNA's translation. V gene TRDV1 combines with J gene TRDJ1; TRDD3 matches at 9 bases. The length of the CDR3 is 22 residues. Germline lookup yields CDR1 TSWWSYY and CDR2 QGS. J gave up 0 bases and V 0 bases, and 20 bases lay outside the gene matches. CDR3 amino acids: CALGELGSSRTGGHVDTDKLIF. The CDR3 bases are TGTGCTCTTGGGGAACTGGGATCAAGTCGTACTGGGGGACACGTCGACACCGATAAACTCATCTTT.

This clone is medium-sized (0.01 to 0.1%) in the sample. Other DNA sequences within the sample encode an identical CDR3. J is TRDJ1 and V is TRDV2, with D uncertain. Trimming removed 0 bases at V and 0 bases at J, with 13 bases between. Germline-derived CDR1 and CDR2 are GEAIGNYY and EKD. CDR3 size: 16 residues. CDR3 in amino acids: CACDTVGAPYTDKLIF. In nucleotides, the CDR3 is TGTGCCTGTGACACCGTCGGGGCACCTTACACCGATAAACTCATCTTT.

This clone is categorized as medium-sized. This sample includes further DNA sequences coding for the same CDR3. The chain is built from TRDV1 and TRDJ1; 7 bases line up with TRDD3. Looked up from germline, CDR1 is TSWWSYY and CDR2 is QGS. The CDR3 loop spans 20 amino acids. With 1 base clipped from V and 10 bases from J, the junction kept 27 bases outside the gene matches. The CDR3 region is CALGERRTRGGHPFAWGLIF. In DNA form, the CDR3 reads TGTGCTCTTGGGGAACGCCGCACTCGTGGGGGACACCCTTTTGCATGGGGACTCATCTTT.

This clone was seen a handful of times. Only one base separates this from a far larger clonotype, so it likely reflects a read error. Distinct nucleotide sequences in the sample also encode this CDR3. The V and J genes are TRDV1 and TRDJ1; a weak D match, TRDD2 (6 bases). TCRdb supplies no J gene; here it was assigned by aligning the nucleotide sequence to germline. The ends were cut back, 6 bases at V and 0 bases at J, with 26 bases in the middle. CDR3 length equals 19 residues. Germline lookup yields CDR1 TSWWSYY and CDR2 QGS. The CDR3 is CALGSSFPGHPAHTDKLIF. In DNA, the CDR3 is TGTGCTCTTGGATCTTCCTTTCCCGGTCATCCCGCCCACACCGATAAACTCATCTTT.

This clone came up many times. It differs at one base from a far larger clone, so likely a read error. At the DNA level, this CDR3 is encoded by other sequences in the same sample as well. The rearrangement joins TRDV2 to TRDJ1, with 10 bases identical to TRDD3. CDR3 length: 19 residues. Germline-derived CDR1 and CDR2 are GEAIGNYY and EKD. The CDR3 nucleotides are TGTGCCTGTGACTCCGTTTTGATCCCTACTGGGGGATTCACCGATAAGCTCATCTTT. It encodes CACDSVLIPTGGFTDKLIF.

The sample holds a few counts of this clone. This likely came from a read error, as a far larger clone is one base away. This CDR3 is also generated by other DNA sequences in the sample. This chain joins TRDV2 and TRDJ2; 11 bases agree with TRDD3. Since TCRdb gives no J gene, matching the DNA to germline was used here to assign it. The germline CDR1 and CDR2 sequences are GEAIGNYY and EKD. The CDR3 spans 18 residues. The CDR3: CACDTVGDTGALTAQLFF. For the CDR3, the DNA is TGCGCCTGTGACACAGTGGGGGATACGGGGGCTTTGACAGCACAACTCTTCTTT.

There are a few counts of this clone. The protein that TCRdb holds for this DNA derives from a much larger clone and differs from the translated DNA at residue 7, which likely indicates a read error; the protein shown here is translated from the DNA. The chain uses TRDV2 and TRDJ1; no firm D call. No J gene is reported in TCRdb; it was inferred here by comparing the DNA with germline. V shed 3 bases and J shed 0 bases, with 10 bases lying between them. Per germline, CDR1 GEAIGNYY and CDR2 EKD. This CDR3 contains 14 residues. The CDR3 sequence is CACDSLRNTDKLIF. The CDR3 DNA sequence: TGTGCCTGTGACTCCTTACGTAACACCGATAAACTCATCTTT.

Only a few counts were recorded for this clone. TCRdb's entry gives the protein of a much larger clone, which mismatches this DNA's translation at residue 7, likely from a read error; the protein reported here is translated from the DNA. This chain joins TRDV1 and TRDJ1, with 7 bases aligning to TRDD2. Germline V gives CDR1 TSWWSYY, CDR2 QGS. This CDR3 contains 19 residues. With V trimmed by 1 base and J by 0 bases, 14 bases remained unmatched. CDR3 protein: CALGEPRFLRSIDTDKLIF. The CDR3, as DNA: TGTGCTCTTGGGGAACCGAGGTTCCTACGGTCTATAGACACCGATAAACTCATCTTT.

Remarks on this clone: TCRdb lists the protein of a much larger clone for this DNA, which differs at residue 11, so this is likely a read error; the protein given here is translated from the DNA itself. The chain combines TRDV1 with TRDJ1; D is perhaps TRDD3 (6 bases). Per germline, CDR1 TSWWSYY and CDR2 QGS. The CDR3 is made up of 15 amino acids. The CDR3 DNA reads as TGTGCTCTCGGGCCGCTGGGGTTGTACACCGAGAAACTCATCTTT. Its protein is CALGPLGLYTEKLIF.

Details on this clone: The protein that TCRdb holds for this DNA derives from a much larger clone and differs from the translated DNA at residue 4, which likely indicates a read error; the protein shown here is translated from the DNA. V is TRDV2 and J is TRDJ1, with TRDD3 identical over 8 bases. TCRdb lists no J gene, so it was determined here by aligning the DNA to germline. Germline V gene sequence: CDR1 GEAIGNYY, CDR2 EKD. Trimming took 5 bases from V and 0 from J; bases not matched to a gene: 25. The CDR3 runs 21 residues. The CDR3 loop is CACGMVPGGWGSPQNTDKLIF. The CDR3 DNA reads TGTGCCTGTGGAATGGTCCCCGGTGGCTGGGGGAGTCCCCAGAACACCGATAAACTCATCTTT.

As regards this clone: The TCRdb record carries a much larger clone's protein, which differs from this DNA's translation at residue 11; a read error is the likely cause, and the protein listed here is the DNA translation. J is TRDJ1 and V is TRDV1, with TRDD3 matching 8 bases. The J gene was missing in TCRdb and was found by matching the end of the DNA to germline. Trimming took 4 bases from V and 0 from J; bases not matched to a gene: 13. CDR3 length: 18 residues. CDR1 is TSWWSYY, CDR2 QGS, per germline. The CDR3 here is CALGGFLRGIRYTDKLIF. In nucleotides, the CDR3 is TGTGCTCTTGGGGGGTTCCTAAGGGGGATAAGGTACACCGATAAACTCATCTTT.

This clone was detected many times. The translation of this DNA and the TCRdb protein of a much larger clone differ at residue 10, probably owing to a read error; the protein shown here is translated from the DNA. The gene calls are TRDV1 and TRDJ1; D call uncertain. Germline V gene lookup returns CDR1 TSWWSYY and CDR2 QGS. The CDR3 has 14 residues. Trimming took off 1 base at V and 7 bases at J, with 13 bases between the two ends. The CDR3 nucleotides are TGTGCTCTTGGGGAACGGCTACTGCTCCGTAAACTCATCTTT. This codes for CALGERLLLRKLIF.

Details on this clone: The TCRdb protein comes from a much larger clone and disagrees with this DNA's translation at residue 3, likely due to a read error; the protein given here is derived from the DNA. CDR3 residues: CAPGERGGILVTDKLIF. CDR3 DNA sequence: TGTGCTCCTGGGGAACGTGGGGGGATACTAGTCACCGATAAACTCATCTTT. The chain has TRDV1 and TRDJ1; 9 bases line up with TRDD3. Assignment of the J gene here rests on matching the DNA to germline, because TCRdb gives none. Germline V gene sequence: CDR1 TSWWSYY, CDR2 QGS. The CDR3 totals 17 residues.

Note on this clone: This is likely an artifact of a read error, given a far larger clone one base away. The same CDR3 is also encoded by other DNA sequences in this sample. The V gene is listed as TRDV1; no J gene was called; TRDD3 is taken as the D call from the table, unchecked against the DNA. Germline loops: CDR1 TSWWSYY, CDR2 QGS. The CDR3 is 22 residues long. This CDR3 is CALGDEFSSRTGWGTYTDKLIF. For the CDR3, the DNA is TGTGCTCTTGGGGACGAATTCTCCTCCCGCACTGGCTGGGGGACGTACACCGATAAACTCATCTTC.

In this sample, this clone turned up a few times. The likely explanation is a read error, given a far larger clone one base away. Additional DNA sequences in this sample encode the identical CDR3. CDR3: CACDKTGGYDPSWDTRQMFF. DNA of the CDR3: TGTGCCTGCGACAAAACTGGGGGATATGACCCCTCCTGGGACACCCGACAGATGTTTTTC. V gene TRDV2 combines with J gene TRDJ3, with TRDD3 matching over 11 bases. Here the J gene came from matching the DNA to germline, since TCRdb omits it. Germline CDR1 reads GEAIGNYY; CDR2 reads EKD. The CDR3 loop spans 20 amino acids.

Comments on this clone: Since a far larger clone is one base different, this is likely a read error. The same CDR3 can be traced to other DNA sequences in this sample. This rearrangement joins TRDV1 to TRDJ1; the D gene is possibly TRDD2 (6 bases). The V and J ends lost 2 bases and 2 bases respectively, with 36 bases between them. Per germline, CDR1 TSWWSYY and CDR2 QGS. This CDR3 is built from 23 residues. The CDR3 nucleotides are TGTGCTCTTGGGGAAAGGAGGATCCTACGTTTACGGGAGTACGACGGGTATACCGATAAACTCATCTTT. Encoded protein: CALGERRILRLREYDGYTDKLIF.

Worth noting for this clone: This DNA's translation and the protein TCRdb lists, from a much larger clone, do not match at residue 3, likely due to a read error; the protein shown is translated from the DNA. The chain couples TRDV2 to TRDJ1; 10 bases align to TRDD3. Germline V gene lookup returns CDR1 GEAIGNYY and CDR2 EKD. The CDR3 totals 18 residues. The CDR3 sequence is CAFDTVGTGGSLPDKLIF. Here the CDR3 DNA reads TGTGCCTTTGACACCGTCGGTACTGGGGGATCCCTCCCCGATAAACTCATCTTT.

This clone was found a few times. This sequence is one base from a far larger clone and is likely a read error. Other DNA sequences in this sample translate to the same CDR3. V gene TRDV2 combines with J gene TRDJ1; 10 bases align to TRDD3. TCRdb offers no J gene call, so here the DNA was matched to germline to obtain one. The length of the CDR3 is 18 residues. With 0 bases clipped from V and 3 bases from J, the junction kept 12 bases outside the gene matches. Germline V gives CDR1 GEAIGNYY, CDR2 EKD. CDR3 DNA sequence: TGTGCCTGTGACACCGTCGGCGGGGGATACGGTGTCTCCGATAAACTCATCTTT. The encoded protein is CACDTVGGGYGVSDKLIF.

This clone was observed a handful of times. This likely stems from a read error, as it lies one base from a far larger clone. This sample includes further DNA sequences coding for the same CDR3. The CDR3 is CACDTLPVAPGENTDKLIF. The CDR3, as DNA: TGTGCCTGTGACACTCTCCCTGTCGCCCCGGGGGAGAACACCGATAAACTCATCTTT. The chain couples TRDV2 to TRDJ1; D is possibly TRDD3 (6 bases). The J gene was missing in TCRdb and was found by matching the end of the DNA to germline. From germline, CDR1 is GEAIGNYY and CDR2 EKD. V gave up 1 base and J gave up 0 bases, with 23 bases separating them. This CDR3 is 19 amino acids long.

There are a few counts of this clone. TCRdb shows a much larger clone's protein in place of this DNA's translation, and the two differ at residue 16, likely through a read error; the protein shown is translated from the DNA. The CDR3 DNA is TGTGCTCTTGGGGAATCTCACCTCCTACGAGTTACTGGGGTGGAAGGCACCGATAAACTCATCTTT. It encodes CALGESHLLRVTGVEGTDKLIF. The chain couples TRDV1 to TRDJ1; D is possibly TRDD3 (7 bases). In germline, CDR1 is TSWWSYY, CDR2 QGS. V was shortened by 2 bases and J by 1 base, with 32 bases between the two germline ends. CDR3 length: 22 amino acids.

This clone was counted ten times or more. A far larger clone is one nucleotide away, so this likely arose from a read error. Other DNA sequences within the sample encode an identical CDR3. This sequence joins TRDV1 and TRDJ1, with D possibly TRDD2 on 5 matching bases. V lost 4 bases, J lost 11 bases, and 23 bases lay in between. Germline lookup yields CDR1 TSWWSYY and CDR2 QGS. This CDR3 region has 15 residues. The CDR3 nucleotides read TGTGCTCTTGGGGCGACTCTCTTCCCCGCCCCCAAGCTCATCTTT. It translates to CALGATLFPAPKLIF.

As for this clone: TCRdb shows a much larger clone's protein in place of this DNA's translation, and the two differ at residue 11, likely through a read error; the protein shown is translated from the DNA. V gene TRDV2 combines with J gene TRDJ1, with 8 nucleotides matching TRDD3. TCRdb offers no J gene call, so here the DNA was matched to germline to obtain one. The CDR3 has 15 amino acids. In germline, CDR1 is GEAIGNYY, CDR2 EKD. J lost 5 bases, V lost 0 bases, and 7 bases had no gene match. For the CDR3, the DNA is TGTGCCTGTGACACCCTAGTCCTGGGGGAAGATAAACTCATCTTT. Protein: CACDTLVLGEDKLIF.

The V segment is TRDV1, and no J call was made. The CDR3 contains 11 residues. Germline V gives CDR1 TSWWSYY, CDR2 QGS. CDR3 nucleotides: TGTGCTCTTGGGGGTCCTTCCTCCCAGTTCTTT. Its protein product is CALGGPSSQFF.

This clone was recorded many times. This likely traces to a read error, being one base from a far larger clone. The sample contains more than one DNA sequence encoding this CDR3. The chain joins TRDV2 to TRDJ1, with 7 bases aligning to TRDD3. Germline-derived CDR1 and CDR2 are GEAIGNYY and EKD. CDR3 length: 18 residues. As DNA, the CDR3 is TGTGCCTGCGACACTGTAAAATCCGGGGGATCCGAAACCGATAAACTCATCTTT. This codes for CACDTVKSGGSETDKLIF.

This clone came up a few times. J is TRDJ1 and V is TRDV1, with D perhaps TRDD3 (5 bases). The J gene is not listed in TCRdb, so it was assigned here from a DNA match to germline. The CDR3 has 18 amino acids. CDR1 is TSWWSYY, CDR2 QGS, per germline. Trimming removed 0 bases at V and 0 bases at J, with 17 bases between. CDR3 loop: CALGELLGGQPYTDKLIF. CDR3 DNA: TGTGCTCTTGGGGAACTCTTAGGGGGGCAGCCGTACACCGATAAACTCATCTTT.

To note about this clone: TCRdb pairs this DNA with a much larger clone's protein that differs at residue 21, likely a read error; the protein shown was translated from the DNA. TRDV1 is the V gene, and the J gene was not called; TRDD3 is the table's D call and was not checked against the DNA. The germline V gene has CDR1 TSWWSYY and CDR2 QGS. The CDR3 runs to 22 residues. The CDR3 spells CALGDNRSLFLRLGSYTDKLTF. The CDR3 coding sequence is TGTGCTCTTGGGGATAATCGCTCCCTCTTCCTACGACTTGGTTCCTACACCGATAAACTCACCTTT.

Of note for this clone: TCRdb records a much larger clone's protein for this DNA, with a difference at residue 4 that likely arises from a read error; the protein given is the translation of the DNA. The rearrangement links TRDV2 to TRDJ1, with 13 bases lining up with TRDD3. TCRdb leaves out the J gene; it was filled in here by matching the DNA to germline. This CDR3 region has 18 residues. Per the germline V gene, CDR1 is GEAIGNYY and CDR2 is EKD. Unmatched junction bases numbered 12, after V lost 5 bases and J lost 1 base. The DNA of the CDR3 is TGTGCCTGTGGCAGCTTACTGGGGGATACGGAAATCACCGATAAACTCATCTTT. Encoded protein: CACGSLLGDTEITDKLIF.

This clone was picked up many times. This likely came from a read error, as a far larger clone is one base away. The sample holds other DNA sequences that translate to the same CDR3. The chain recombines TRDV2 with TRDJ2; D possibly corresponds to TRDD3 (6 bases). Germline V lookup: CDR1 GEAIGNYY, CDR2 EKD. This CDR3 comprises 15 residues. Trimming took 1 base from V and 4 from J, leaving 12 bases between them. CDR3 region: CACDTVGGRTAQLFF. The CDR3 nucleotides read TGTGCCTGTGACACTGTAGGGGGACGGACAGCACAACTCTTCTTT.

To note about this clone: Since a much larger clone is just one base distant, this may be a read error. Other DNA sequences in this sample translate to the same CDR3. J gene calling gave no result, while the V gene is TRDV2; TRDD3, the table's D call, lacks a check against the DNA. Per the germline V gene, CDR1 is GEAIGNYY and CDR2 is EKD. The CDR3 extends over 19 amino acids. The CDR3 spells CACDKLGDGKNFHTDKLIF. The CDR3 DNA follows: TGTGCCTGTGACAAGCTGGGGGATGGGAAGAACTTTCACACCGATAAGCTCATCTTT.